The present T cell receptor (beta chain) was sequenced within a study of CD8 T cells in Susac syndrome. With random hexamers, 0.5 to 1 ug RNA was reverse transcribed. MiXCR was run by TCRdb on the immunoSEQ multiplex PCR reads, yielding one entry per CDR3 protein. The sample shows 400,000 or so distinct CDR3 sequences, approximately 85% of them seen only once. Notes on this clonotype: No antigen is known for it.

This CDR3 is built from 12 residues. CDR1 MNHEY and CDR2 SMNVEV come from the germline V gene (reference sequence). Between the trimmed V and J ends, which lost 7 bases and 8 bases, there was a span of 12 bases. Whole-study findings and limits: As the study acknowledged, the number of individuals in its TCR sequencing and HLA analysis was relatively small.

While CD8+ and CD4+ T cells were isolated negatively, TEMRA cells were enriched by FACS. The chain carries TRBV27 and TRBJ2-1, with D unclear. The sequence derives from a human donor with multiple sclerosis. Sequenced: CD8+ T cells from PBMCs. CDR3 sequence: CASMSWLDEQFF. Here the CDR3 DNA reads TGTGCCAGCATGTCTTGGCTGGATGAGCAGTTCTTC.